This entry lists 8 T cell receptor beta chains sequenced from one sample in a study of cytomegalovirus exposure and HLA in healthy donors. The PCR used 60 Vbeta and 13 Jbeta primers. The protocol was immunoSEQ multiplex PCR, while the TCRdb copy is restricted to in-frame clones and leaves out a portion. The repertoire holds 130,000 or so clones, with less than 90% as singletons. Sequencing was performed on PBMCs. The source is a man aged 40-55 years in good health and CMV-seronegative.

This chain links TRBV30 with TRBJ2-7, with a weak D call TRBD1 (5 bases). This CDR3 region has 15 residues. The germline CDR1 and CDR2 sequences are GTSNPN and SVGIG (reference sequence). The ends were cut back, 0 bases at V and 0 bases at J, with 12 bases in the middle. The DNA for the CDR3 is TGTGCCTGGAGTGTACTCCAGGGAAACTCCTACGAGCAGTACTTC. It codes for CAWSVLQGNSYEQYF.

The gene calls are TRBV29-1 and TRBJ1-2; D call uncertain. Per germline, CDR1 SQVTM and CDR2 ANQGSEA. This CDR3 region has 12 residues. The V end lost 6 bases, the J end lost 5 bases, and 13 bases lay between the germline ends. The CDR3 spells CSVLDSKYGYTF. The CDR3 DNA is TGCAGCGTCCTGGACTCAAAGTATGGCTACACCTTC.

This clone has only a few counts. The genes are TRBV7-9 and TRBJ2-3; D call uncertain. Germline V gene sequence: CDR1 SEHNR, CDR2 FQNEAQ (reference sequence). The germline V and J ends were trimmed by 1 base and 1 base, with 12 bases remaining between them. The CDR3 has 16 amino acids. CDR3 loop: CASSLVVETGTDTQYF. In DNA, the CDR3 is TGTGCCAGCAGCTTAGTCGTGGAGACTGGCACAGATACGCAGTATTTT. The variable domain in full, with the rest retrieved from reference TRBV7-9 and TRBJ2-3, is DTGVSQNPRHKITKRGQNVTFRCDPISEHNRLYWYRQTLGQGPEFLTYFQNEAQLEKSRLLSDRFSAERPKGSFSTLEIQRTEQGDSAMYLCASSLVVETGTDTQYFGPGTRLTVL.

This clone was found a few times. This chain joins TRBV20-1 and TRBJ2-7; 7 bases are a match to TRBD2. The CDR3 consists of 11 residues. Per germline, CDR1 DFQATT and CDR2 SNEGSKA (reference sequence). V shed 0 bases, J shed 9 bases, and the junction held 2 bases outside the gene matches. The CDR3, as DNA: TGCAGTGCTAGAGATTGGACTAGGCAGTACTTC. Its protein product is CSARDWTRQYF.

The chain is built from TRBV19 and TRBJ1-2; D may be TRBD1 (6 bases). This CDR3 region has 13 residues. Looked up from germline, CDR1 is LNHDA and CDR2 is SQIVND (reference sequence). The V and J ends lost 0 bases and 10 bases respectively, with 12 bases between them. The CDR3 nucleotides read TGTGCCAGTAGTATAGACAAACAGGGAAACTACACCTTC. As protein: CASSIDKQGNYTF.

The chain recombines TRBV4-1 with TRBJ1-4, with TRBD1 identical over 7 bases. The V and J ends lost 3 bases and 6 bases, in that order; junction bases with no gene match: 7. The length of the CDR3 is 15 residues. Germline CDR1 reads MGHRA; CDR2 reads YSYEKL. CDR3 sequence: CASSHLDRADEKLFF. The CDR3 DNA reads as TGCGCCAGCAGCCACCTCGACAGGGCGGATGAAAAACTGTTTTTT.

The chain uses TRBV27 and TRBJ1-6, with TRBD1 matching 9 bases. The CDR3 is made up of 14 amino acids. V shed 6 bases and J 10 bases; nucleotides not matched to a gene: 7. In germline, CDR1 is MNHEY, CDR2 SMNVEV (reference sequence). This chain's CDR3 is CASRGGQGYSPLHF. For the CDR3, the DNA is TGTGCCAGCAGGGGGGGACAGGGATACTCACCCCTCCACTTT.

The chain links TRBV5-4 to TRBJ1-1; D remains ambiguous. V was clipped by 1 base and J by 5 bases, with 12 bases between them. The CDR3 sequence is 14 residues long. Germline V gene lookup returns CDR1 SGHNT and CDR2 YYREEE (reference sequence). This chain's CDR3 is CASSLLESGTEAFF. CDR3 nucleotides: TGTGCCAGCAGCTTGCTGGAGTCTGGGACTGAAGCTTTCTTT.